The 30 T cell receptor beta chains in this list originate from one sample, sequenced in a study of control samples from healthy donors and cancer patients. Assay: immunoSEQ multiplex PCR; the TCRdb copy retains only in-frame clones and omits some. The sample yields some 150,000 clones, roughly 92% seen once. Sequenced material: blood. These receptor sequences come from a man between 40 and 49 years old in good health.

CDR3 in amino acids: CATSDSGTGNYGYTF. In nucleotides, the CDR3 is TGTGCCACCAGTGATTCCGGGACAGGGAACTATGGCTACACCTTC. This chain uses TRBV24-1 with TRBJ1-2; 9 positions match TRBD1. After removal of 2 bases from V and 2 bases from J, the junction contained 2 bases not matched to a gene. CDR3 length equals 15 residues. Per germline, CDR1 KGHDR and CDR2 SFDVKD.

With regard to this clone: This sample includes further DNA sequences coding for the same CDR3. V gene TRBV24-1 combines with J gene TRBJ1-2; TRBD1 matches 8 bases. Germline trimming cut 3 bases from V and 1 base from J; bases unmatched to any gene: 3. This CDR3 spans 15 amino acids. CDR1 KGHDR and CDR2 SFDVKD come from the germline V gene. CDR3 sequence (DNA): TGTGCCACCAGTGATACCACAGGGGGTAACTATGGCTACACCTTC. This translates into CATSDTTGGNYGYTF.

V gene TRBV5-1 combines with J gene TRBJ2-1; TRBD1 is a possible D gene (6 bases). The CDR3 covers 15 residues. CDR1 is SGHRS and CDR2 is YFSETQ in the germline V gene. V lost 0 bases, J lost 9 bases, and 16 bases lay in between. The chain's CDR3 is CASSLGQPKDSEQFF. CDR3 coding DNA: TGCGCCAGCAGCTTGGGGCAGCCGAAGGACAGTGAGCAGTTCTTC. Variable domain in full (rest from reference TRBV5-1 and TRBJ2-1): KAGVTQTPRYLIKTRGQQVTLSCSPISGHRSVSWYQQTPGQGLQFLFEYFSETQRNKGNFPGRFSGRQFSNSRSEMNVSTLELGDSALYLCASSLGQPKDSEQFFGPGTRLTVL.

V and J are TRBV28 and TRBJ2-2; D is uncertain. The CDR3 runs to 12 residues. CDR1 is MDHEN, CDR2 SYDVKM, per germline. Between the trimmed V and J ends, which lost 3 bases and 7 bases, there was a span of 6 bases. CDR3 sequence reads: CASSFGVGELFF. In nucleotides, the CDR3 is TGTGCCAGCAGTTTCGGAGTCGGGGAGCTGTTTTTT.

V and J are TRBV7-2 and TRBJ2-1; TRBD2 agrees at 10 bases. This CDR3 has 17 residues. V shed 5 bases, J shed 4 bases, and the junction held 11 bases outside the gene matches. In germline, CDR1 is SGHTA, CDR2 FQGNSA. CDR3 DNA: TGTGCCAGCAGCGAGAGGTGGCTAGCGGGGGTATACAATGAGCAGTTCTTC. It encodes CASSERWLAGVYNEQFF.

The chain joins TRBV6-1 to TRBJ2-1; a weak D match, TRBD2 (5 bases). Germline V gives CDR1 MNHNS, CDR2 SASEGT. Trimming removed 8 bases from V and 0 bases from J, with 8 bases in between. The CDR3 has 13 residues. The CDR3 nucleotides are TGTGCCAGCGCGGGTTTCTCCTACAATGAGCAGTTCTTC. It is translated as CASAGFSYNEQFF.

This clone was detected once. DNA for the CDR3: TGCAGCGTTTGGGGTCGGACCTACGAGCAGTACTTC. It specifies CSVWGRTYEQYF. The chain carries TRBV29-1 and TRBJ2-7, with D uncertain. The CDR3 contains 12 residues. V was cut by 5 bases and J by 2 bases, with 10 bases left in between. Germline CDR1 is SQVTM and CDR2 is ANQGSEA.

The chain couples TRBV6-6 to TRBJ2-5; 9 nucleotides align to TRBD1. The CDR3 has 14 residues. Per germline, CDR1 MNHNY and CDR2 SVGAGI (reference sequence). V shed 6 bases and J 2 bases; nucleotides not matched to a gene: 4. CDR3: CASSGQGFQETQYF. CDR3 in DNA: TGTGCCAGCAGCGGACAGGGGTTTCAAGAGACCCAGTACTTC.

The V gene is TRBV6-6, the J gene TRBJ1-6; 10 positions match TRBD1. V was clipped by 2 bases and J by 7 bases; unmatched bases: 5. The CDR3 consists of 16 residues. Germline V lookup: CDR1 MNHNY, CDR2 SVGAGI (reference sequence). CDR3 sequence: CASSYRQGARNSPLHF. As DNA, the CDR3 is TGTGCCAGCAGTTACCGACAGGGGGCAAGGAATTCACCCCTCCACTTT.

This chain links TRBV4-1 with TRBJ1-1, with D unresolved. The CDR3 extends over 14 amino acids. From germline, CDR1 is MGHRA and CDR2 YSYEKL. V shed 2 bases and J shed 1 base, with 8 bases lying between them. CDR3 DNA sequence: TGCGCCAGCAGCCAAATAGCCGGGAACACTGAAGCTTTCTTT. Its translation is CASSQIAGNTEAFF.

The chain employs TRBV29-1 and TRBJ2-7; D perhaps matches TRBD1 (5 bases). Germline CDR1 and CDR2: SQVTM and ANQGSEA. The CDR3 totals 13 residues. Trimming took off 1 base at V and 3 bases at J, with 10 bases between the two ends. CDR3 nucleotide sequence: TGCAGCGTTGAAGTCAGGGTGGGCTACGAGCAGTACTTC. Translating it yields CSVEVRVGYEQYF.

This clone was detected once. This sequence joins TRBV25-1 and TRBJ2-3, with 8 bases matching TRBD1. Germline-derived CDR1 and CDR2 are MGHDK and SYGVNS. V trimming: 8 bases; J trimming: 8 bases; junction bases outside the gene matches: 3. This CDR3 has 11 residues. The CDR3 region has the DNA TGTGCCAGCCGCAGGGGGCGTACGCAGTATTTT. Protein: CASRRGRTQYF.

The chain employs TRBV9 and TRBJ2-1; TRBD2 agrees at 10 bases. Germline values: CDR1 SGDLS, CDR2 YYNGEE. V dropped 1 base and J dropped 6; count of bases not matched to a gene: 4. The CDR3 extends over 15 amino acids. CDR3 sequence: CASSVPSGSGNEQFF. The DNA for the CDR3 is TGTGCCAGCAGCGTACCTAGCGGGAGTGGCAATGAGCAGTTCTTC.

This chain joins TRBV24-1 and TRBJ1-1; D possibly corresponds to TRBD1 (6 bases). Deletions cut 5 bases from V and 1 base from J, with 19 bases between. CDR3 length equals 17 residues. The germline gives CDR1 KGHDR, CDR2 SFDVKD. CDR3 in amino acids: CATSGGPTVPTNTEAFF. The CDR3 DNA reads TGTGCCACCAGTGGGGGGCCGACAGTCCCGACGAACACTGAAGCTTTCTTT.

This chain uses TRBV10-2 with TRBJ2-7; TRBD2 agrees at 16 bases. Looked up from germline, CDR1 is WSHSY and CDR2 is SAAADI. This CDR3 region has 19 residues. After removal of 2 bases from V and 3 bases from J, the junction contained 10 bases not matched to a gene. CDR3 sequence (DNA): TGCGCCAGCAGTGAGGGGGGGGTGGGACTAGCGGGAGGGCACTACGAGCAGTACTTC. Its translation is CASSEGGVGLAGGHYEQYF.

V gene TRBV9 combines with J gene TRBJ2-7, with 12 positions matching TRBD2. The CDR3 contains 16 residues. V was pared by 4 bases and J by 2 bases, with 7 bases of the junction left unmatched. CDR1 and CDR2 from the germline V gene are SGDLS and YYNGEE. The CDR3 protein is CASSLQTSGGPYEQYF. DNA for the CDR3: TGTGCCAGCAGCCTCCAGACTAGCGGGGGCCCCTACGAGCAGTACTTC.

V usage is TRBV3-1 (or the pseudogene TRBV3-2) and J usage is TRBJ1-2; possibly TRBD1 for D (5 bases). Germline V gene sequence: CDR1 LGHDT, CDR2 YNNKEL (reference sequence). Trimming removed 0 bases from V and 6 bases from J, with 8 bases in between. The CDR3 has 13 amino acids. The CDR3 spells CASSQEWGNGYTF. The CDR3 DNA is TGTGCCAGCAGCCAAGAGTGGGGGAATGGCTACACCTTC.

The J gene is TRBJ1-1, the V gene TRBV19; no clear D gene. In germline, CDR1 is LNHDA, CDR2 SQIVND (reference sequence). The CDR3 sequence is 13 residues long. V was pared by 11 bases and J by 3 bases, with 16 bases between. The CDR3 spells CASRPGEDTEAFF. The CDR3 bases are TGTGCCTCTAGGCCAGGCGAAGACACTGAAGCTTTCTTT.

The rearrangement joins TRBV11-1 to TRBJ1-1; D gene ambiguous. Germline V gives CDR1 SGHAT, CDR2 FQDESV (reference sequence). The CDR3 spans 13 residues. V lost 7 bases and J 0 bases, leaving 9 bases between the germline ends. CDR3 protein: CASTSEMNTEAFF. CDR3 in DNA: TGTGCCAGCACTTCAGAAATGAACACTGAAGCTTTCTTT.

The rearrangement links TRBV3-1 (or the pseudogene TRBV3-2) to TRBJ2-2, with TRBD2 matching over 10 bases. CDR1 LGHDT and CDR2 YNNKEL come from the germline V gene (reference sequence). This CDR3 region has 18 residues. J lost 7 bases, V lost 0 bases, and 11 bases had no gene match. The DNA of the CDR3 is TGTGCCAGCAGCCAAGATAGTCGGCTAGCGGGAGTGAGCGGGGAGCTGTTTTTT. Its translation: CASSQDSRLAGVSGELFF.

The rearrangement links TRBV7-8 to TRBJ1-1, with unresolved D. The germline V gene has CDR1 SGHVS and CDR2 FQNEAQ. The CDR3 contains 16 residues. V lost 5 bases and J lost 1, with 17 bases in between. In DNA, the CDR3 is TGTGCCAGCAGCCCGGTGCGAGTCTCGAGGAACACTGAAGCTTTCTTT. It specifies CASSPVRVSRNTEAFF. Complete variable domain (other parts from reference TRBV7-8 and TRBJ1-1): GAGVSQSPRYKVAKRGQDVALRCDPISGHVSLFWYQQALGQGPEFLTYFQNEAQLDKSGLPSDRFFAERPEGSVSTLKIQRTQQEDSAVYLCASSPVRVSRNTEAFFGQGTRLTVV.

This chain connects TRBV7-2 to TRBJ2-5; D is tentatively TRBD1 or TRBD2 (5 bases each). Trimming cost V 1 base and J 9 bases, with 12 bases left between them. The CDR3 totals 13 residues. CDR1 and CDR2 from the germline V gene are SGHTA and FQGNSA. Here the CDR3 reads CASSLDSMGAQYF. Written as DNA, the CDR3 is TGTGCCAGCAGCTTAGACTCTATGGGGGCCCAGTACTTC.

J is TRBJ1-1 and V is TRBV9; 7 positions agree with TRBD1. CDR3 length equals 15 residues. Germline loops: CDR1 SGDLS, CDR2 YYNGEE. V shed 4 bases and J 0 bases; nucleotides not matched to a gene: 6. The DNA for the CDR3 is TGTGCCAGCAGCATCTCGGGACAGATGAACACTGAAGCTTTCTTT. This translates into CASSISGQMNTEAFF. The entire variable domain, with the rest obtained from reference TRBV9 and TRBJ1-1, is as follows: DSGVTQTPKHLITATGQRVTLRCSPRSGDLSVYWYQQSLDQGLQFLIQYYNGEERAKGNILERFSAQQFPDLHSELNLSSLELGDSALYFCASSISGQMNTEAFFGQGTRLTVV.

The gene calls are TRBV25-1 and TRBJ1-1; 10 positions match TRBD1. This CDR3 is built from 14 residues. Germline CDR1 MGHDK, CDR2 SYGVNS. J lost 5 bases, V lost 4 bases, and 4 bases had no gene match. CDR3: CASSGPGQGTEAFF. The DNA for the CDR3 is TGTGCCAGCAGTGGACCGGGACAGGGGACTGAAGCTTTCTTT.

The chain's CDR3 is CASSMERGAEAFF. The CDR3, as DNA: TGTGCCAGTAGTATGGAGAGGGGCGCTGAAGCTTTCTTT. The gene calls are TRBV19 and TRBJ1-1; perhaps TRBD1 as D (5 bases). The germline CDR1 and CDR2 sequences are LNHDA and SQIVND (reference sequence). The CDR3 covers 13 residues. Trimming removed 3 bases at V and 6 bases at J, with 11 bases between.

This chain connects TRBV7-9 to TRBJ2-1, with D perhaps matching TRBD2 (5 bases). Between the trimmed V and J ends, which lost 6 bases and 8 bases, there was a span of 11 bases. The CDR3 runs 12 residues. CDR1 is SEHNR, CDR2 FQNEAQ, per germline (reference sequence). Here the CDR3 reads CASSLHGDEQFF. For the CDR3, the DNA is TGTGCCAGCAGTCTACACGGGGATGAGCAGTTCTTC.

The J gene is TRBJ1-1, the V gene TRBV7-9; D is unclear. The CDR3 spans 15 residues. Trimming took off 1 base at V and 6 bases at J, with 15 bases between the two ends. Germline V gene lookup returns CDR1 SEHNR and CDR2 FQNEAQ (reference sequence). CDR3 coding DNA: TGTGCCAGCAGCTTAGAAGGGATCCCGGTCCCTGAAGCTTTCTTT. Amino acids: CASSLEGIPVPEAFF.

This chain links TRBV5-4 with TRBJ2-2; 14 nucleotides agree with TRBD2. The V and J ends lost 5 bases and 2 bases, in that order; junction bases with no gene match: 5. Germline values: CDR1 SGHNT, CDR2 YYREEE (reference sequence). This CDR3 has 17 residues. CDR3: CASSSGLAGANTGELFF. The CDR3 DNA sequence: TGTGCCAGCAGTTCGGGACTAGCGGGGGCAAACACCGGGGAGCTGTTTTTT.

This chain connects TRBV9 to TRBJ2-7; TRBD2 agrees at 8 bases. The CDR3 has 13 amino acids. V dropped 2 bases and J dropped 6; count of bases not matched to a gene: 4. Germline assignment: CDR1 SGDLS and CDR2 YYNGEE. The CDR3 loop is CASSVSGSSEQYF. The CDR3 nucleotides are TGTGCCAGCAGCGTCAGCGGGAGTTCCGAGCAGTACTTC.

J is TRBJ2-7 and V is TRBV4-2, with D hard to call. The V gene lost 1 base and the J gene lost 3 bases, with 13 bases spanning the gap. Germline V gives CDR1 LGHNA, CDR2 YNFKEQ. This CDR3 is 15 amino acids long. CDR3 residues: CASSQASSGFYEQYF. The CDR3 DNA reads TGTGCCAGCAGCCAAGCTTCCTCCGGGTTCTACGAGCAGTACTTC.